This T cell receptor (beta chain) was sequenced for a study of T-cell memory formation after mild COVID-19 (dated by TCRdb to the early 2020s). In terms of the full investigation: Most TCR sequence clusters were specific to one of the two donors. In a couple of donors, T-cell clones that expanded and contracted after mild COVID-19 were tracked by sequencing TCRalpha and TCRbeta repertoires over time. Two young, previously healthy adult volunteers made up the cohort, one male and one female.

In regard to this clonotype: Its antigen is currently not known. Nothing much larger sits one base from this clone, and base qualities are not available.

Ficoll-Paque density gradient centrifugation was used to isolate PBMCs. What the research found in general, with its limitations: SARS-CoV-2 specificity was not confirmed for the second-wave clones peaking on day 37. Contracting CD4+ clones were found mainly in CM and EM memory subsets, while CD8+ clones were enriched in EMRA. The detection of some responding clones in pre-infection memory suggests that pre-existing cross-reactive memory T cells joined the SARS-CoV-2 response. Clones that contracted from day 15 to 85 showed balanced CD4/CD8 phenotypes, whereas a second wave of clones that expanded from day 15 to 37 leaned towards CD4+. The study covered only a couple of mild cases, and larger cohorts including severe cases with pre-infection samples were considered necessary.

The sequencing machine was an Illumina NovaSeq 6000. TCRalpha and TCRbeta cDNA libraries were built by 5'RACE with constant-segment primers, adding sample barcodes and unique molecular identifiers. RNA was extracted from every sample with Trizol reagent. Amplification of the libraries took two PCR steps, and the second step added a second sample barcode plus Illumina TruSeq adapters. The libraries were sequenced on an Illumina NovaSeq using 2 x 150 bp paired-end reads. Per the source publication's procedure: Demultiplexing of reads and collapsing into UMI-guided consensus sequences were performed with migec v1.2.7. Using mixcr v2.1.11, UMI consensuses were aligned to TRA and TRB V and J templates and then assembled into clonotypes. A clonotype was counted as expanded or contracted only when both edgeR and NoisET called the clonotype significant, with the noise models trained on biological replicates. For edgeR calls, a false discovery rate-adjusted p below 0.01 and a log2 fold-change threshold of 1 were applied. As an exploratory analysis of dynamics, max-normalized trajectories of the 1000 most abundant clonotypes were examined by PCA with hierarchical clustering. The CD4 or CD8 phenotype of responding clones was assigned using the separately sequenced CD4+ and CD8+ repertoires. TCRdb reanalyzed the raw reads on its own, using fastp at Q25 for trimming and MiXCR for clone calling, and kept in-frame beta chains. Records with the same CDR3 protein are collapsed into one entry carrying the most frequent genes and DNA. What appears here as the V and J calls and clone size reflects TCRdb's work, not the paper's. For this sample there are under 250,000 distinct CDR3 sequences; approximately 30% appear just once. Together, the top ten hold over 9.5% of the sample.

The germline V gene (reference sequence) yields LNHNV for CDR1 and YYDKDF for CDR2. The CDR3 runs 15 residues from the cysteine to the phenylalanine. Of the read, only the CDR3 DNA is kept; its 45 bases are in frame from base 1. Cut back by 0 bases and 5 bases, the V and J ends lie 10 bases apart. The rearranged segments are TRBV15 and TRBJ2-2, with no confidently assigned D gene. The receptor comes from an adult woman who had mild COVID-19 (a few samples of this study predate the infection). The sample titles of this study are shuffled in the database, so cell type and time point are left out; the donor was told from shared clones. Specimen: PBMCs or a T cell subset sorted from them (not recorded which). CDR3 protein: CATSRDGSRTGELFF. The nucleotide sequence is TGTGCCACCAGCAGAGACGGCTCGAGGACCGGGGAGCTGTTTTTT.